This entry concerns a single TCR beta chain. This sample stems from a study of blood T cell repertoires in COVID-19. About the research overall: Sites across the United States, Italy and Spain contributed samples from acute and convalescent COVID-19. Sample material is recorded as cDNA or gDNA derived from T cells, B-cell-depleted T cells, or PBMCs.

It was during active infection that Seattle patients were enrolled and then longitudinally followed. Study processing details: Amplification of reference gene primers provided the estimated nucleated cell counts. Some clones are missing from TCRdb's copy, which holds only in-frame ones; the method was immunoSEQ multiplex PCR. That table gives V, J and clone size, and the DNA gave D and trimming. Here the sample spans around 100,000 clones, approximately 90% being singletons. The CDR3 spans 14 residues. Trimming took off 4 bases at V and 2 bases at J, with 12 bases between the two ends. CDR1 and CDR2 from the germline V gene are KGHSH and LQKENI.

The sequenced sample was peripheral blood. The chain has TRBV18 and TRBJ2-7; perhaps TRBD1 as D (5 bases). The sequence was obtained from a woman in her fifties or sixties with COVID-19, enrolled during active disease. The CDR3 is CASSLTTDTYEQYF. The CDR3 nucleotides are TGTGCCAGCTCACTGACGACAGACACCTACGAGCAGTACTTC.